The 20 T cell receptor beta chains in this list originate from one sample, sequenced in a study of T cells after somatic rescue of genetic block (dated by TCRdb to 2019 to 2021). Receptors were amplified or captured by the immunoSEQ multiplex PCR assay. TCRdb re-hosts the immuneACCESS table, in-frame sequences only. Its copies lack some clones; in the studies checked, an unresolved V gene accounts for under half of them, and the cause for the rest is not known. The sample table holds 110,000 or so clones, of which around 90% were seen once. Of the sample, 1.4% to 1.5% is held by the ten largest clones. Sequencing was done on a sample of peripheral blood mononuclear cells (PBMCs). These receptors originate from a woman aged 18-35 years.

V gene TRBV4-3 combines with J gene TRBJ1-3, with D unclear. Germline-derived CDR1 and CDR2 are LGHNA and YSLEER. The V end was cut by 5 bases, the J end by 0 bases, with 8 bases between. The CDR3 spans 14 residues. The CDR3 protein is CASSSHYSGNTIYF. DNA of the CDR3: TGCGCCAGCAGCTCCCACTACTCTGGAAACACCATATATTTT.

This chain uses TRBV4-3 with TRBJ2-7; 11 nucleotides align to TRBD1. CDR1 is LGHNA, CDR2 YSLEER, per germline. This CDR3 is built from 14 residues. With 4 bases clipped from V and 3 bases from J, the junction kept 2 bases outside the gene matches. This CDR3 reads CASSPGTGGYEQYF. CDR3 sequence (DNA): TGCGCCAGCAGCCCAGGGACAGGGGGCTACGAGCAGTACTTC.

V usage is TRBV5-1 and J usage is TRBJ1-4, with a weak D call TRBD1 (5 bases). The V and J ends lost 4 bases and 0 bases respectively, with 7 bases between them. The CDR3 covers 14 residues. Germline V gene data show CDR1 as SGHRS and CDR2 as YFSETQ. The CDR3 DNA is TGCGCCAGCAGCCGGGACCCAACTAATGAAAAACTGTTTTTT. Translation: CASSRDPTNEKLFF.

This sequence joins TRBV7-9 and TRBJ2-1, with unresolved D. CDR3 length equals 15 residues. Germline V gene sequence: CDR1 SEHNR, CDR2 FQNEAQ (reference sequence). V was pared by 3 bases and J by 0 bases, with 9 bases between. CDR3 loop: CASSLLQSSYNEQFF. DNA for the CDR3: TGTGCCAGCAGCTTGTTACAGAGCTCCTACAATGAGCAGTTCTTC.

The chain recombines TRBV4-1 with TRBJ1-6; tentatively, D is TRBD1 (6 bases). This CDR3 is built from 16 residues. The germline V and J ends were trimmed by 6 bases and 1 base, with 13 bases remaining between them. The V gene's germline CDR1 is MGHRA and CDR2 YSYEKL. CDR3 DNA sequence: TGCGCCAGCAGTTACAGGGTTGGGTCCTATAATTCACCCCTCCACTTT. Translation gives CASSYRVGSYNSPLHF.

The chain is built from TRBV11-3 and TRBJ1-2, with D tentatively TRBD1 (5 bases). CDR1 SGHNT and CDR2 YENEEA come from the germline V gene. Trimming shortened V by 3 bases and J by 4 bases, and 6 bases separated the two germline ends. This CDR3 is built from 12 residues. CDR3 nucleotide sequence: TGTGCCAGCAGCTTCGACAGCTATGGCTACACCTTC. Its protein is CASSFDSYGYTF.

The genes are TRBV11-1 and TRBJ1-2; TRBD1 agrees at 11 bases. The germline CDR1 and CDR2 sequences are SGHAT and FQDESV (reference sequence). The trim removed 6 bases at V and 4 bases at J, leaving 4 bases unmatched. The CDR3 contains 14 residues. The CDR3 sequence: CASSLDRGPYGYTF. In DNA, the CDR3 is TGTGCCAGCAGTTTGGACAGGGGGCCCTATGGCTACACCTTC. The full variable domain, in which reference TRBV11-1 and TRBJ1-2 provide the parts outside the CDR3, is EAEVAQSPRYKITEKSQAVAFWCDPISGHATLYWYRQILGQGPELLVQFQDESVVDDSQLPKDRFSAERLKGVDSTLKIQPAELGDSAMYLCASSLDRGPYGYTFGSGTRLTVV.

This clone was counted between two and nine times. The CDR3 DNA reads as TGTGCCTGGAGTGTAGGAGGTCAGTTTTTCTTC. It specifies CAWSVGGQFFF. The chain uses TRBV30 and TRBJ2-1; possibly TRBD2 for D (5 bases). The germline V gene has CDR1 GTSNPN and CDR2 SVGIG (reference sequence). V was pared by 0 bases and J by 16 bases, with 13 bases between. This CDR3 is built from 11 residues.

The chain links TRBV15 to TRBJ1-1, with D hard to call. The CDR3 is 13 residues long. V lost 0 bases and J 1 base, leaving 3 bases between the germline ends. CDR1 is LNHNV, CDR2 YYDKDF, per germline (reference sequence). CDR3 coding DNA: TGTGCCACCAGCAGAGAGGAGAACACTGAAGCTTTCTTT. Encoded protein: CATSREENTEAFF.

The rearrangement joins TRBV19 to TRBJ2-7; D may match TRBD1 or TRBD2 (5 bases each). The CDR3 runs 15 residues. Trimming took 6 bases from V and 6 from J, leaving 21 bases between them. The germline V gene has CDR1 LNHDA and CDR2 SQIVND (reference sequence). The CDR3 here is CASSLSPGPGSEQYF. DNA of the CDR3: TGTGCCAGTAGCCTTTCTCCGGGACCAGGAAGCGAGCAGTACTTC.

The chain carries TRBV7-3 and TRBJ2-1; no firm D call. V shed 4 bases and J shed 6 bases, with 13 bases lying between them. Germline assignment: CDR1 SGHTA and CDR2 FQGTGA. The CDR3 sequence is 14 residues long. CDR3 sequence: CASSSWASTNEQFF. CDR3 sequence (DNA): TGTGCCAGCAGCTCGTGGGCGTCCACCAATGAGCAGTTCTTC. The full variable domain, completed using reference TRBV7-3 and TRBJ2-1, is GAGVSQTPSNKVTEKGKYVELRCDPISGHTALYWYRQSLGQGPEFLIYFQGTGAADDSGLPNDRFFAVRPEGSVSTLKIQRTERGDSAVYLCASSSWASTNEQFFGPGTRLTVL.

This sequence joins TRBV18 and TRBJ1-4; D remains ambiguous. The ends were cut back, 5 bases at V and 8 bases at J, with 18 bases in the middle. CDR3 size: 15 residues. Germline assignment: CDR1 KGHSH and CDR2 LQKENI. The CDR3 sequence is CASSTEKLVAEKLFF. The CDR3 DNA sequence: TGTGCCAGCTCAACCGAAAAACTGGTCGCGGAAAAACTGTTTTTT.

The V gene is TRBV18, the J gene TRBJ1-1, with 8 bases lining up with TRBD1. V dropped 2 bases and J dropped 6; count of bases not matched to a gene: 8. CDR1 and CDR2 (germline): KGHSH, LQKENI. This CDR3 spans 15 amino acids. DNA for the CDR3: TGTGCCAGCTCACCATCTACAGGGGGAAGTTCTGAAGCTTTCTTT. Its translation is CASSPSTGGSSEAFF.

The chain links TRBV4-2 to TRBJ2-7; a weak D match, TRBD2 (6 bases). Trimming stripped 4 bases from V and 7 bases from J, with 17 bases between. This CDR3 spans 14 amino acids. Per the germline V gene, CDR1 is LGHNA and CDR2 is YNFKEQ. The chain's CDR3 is CASSRQTAGREQYF. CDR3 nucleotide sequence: TGTGCCAGCAGCCGACAGACCGCGGGGAGGGAGCAGTACTTC.

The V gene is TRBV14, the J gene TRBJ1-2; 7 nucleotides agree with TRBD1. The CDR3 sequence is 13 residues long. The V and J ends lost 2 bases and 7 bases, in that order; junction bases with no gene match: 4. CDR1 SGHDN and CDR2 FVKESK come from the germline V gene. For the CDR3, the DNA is TGTGCCAGCAGCCAAAACCGGGACAGTGGCTACACCTTC. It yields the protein CASSQNRDSGYTF.

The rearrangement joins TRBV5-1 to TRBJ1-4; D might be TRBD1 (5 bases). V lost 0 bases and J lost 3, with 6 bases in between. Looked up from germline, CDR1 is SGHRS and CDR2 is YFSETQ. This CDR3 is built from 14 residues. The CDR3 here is CASSLGGSNEKLFF. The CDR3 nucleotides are TGCGCCAGCAGCTTGGGGGGGTCTAATGAAAAACTGTTTTTT.

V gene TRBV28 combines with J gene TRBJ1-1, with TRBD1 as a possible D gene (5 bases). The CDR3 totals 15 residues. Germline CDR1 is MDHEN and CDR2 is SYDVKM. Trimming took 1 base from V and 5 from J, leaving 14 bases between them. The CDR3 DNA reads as TGTGCCAGCAGTTTATCGGGAGGGGTGGGTACTGAAGCTTTCTTT. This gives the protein CASSLSGGVGTEAFF.

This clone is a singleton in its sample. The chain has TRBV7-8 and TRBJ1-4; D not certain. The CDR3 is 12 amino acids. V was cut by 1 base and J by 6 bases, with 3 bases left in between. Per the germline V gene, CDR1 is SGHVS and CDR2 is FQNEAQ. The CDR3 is CASSLVDEKLFF. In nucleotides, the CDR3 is TGTGCCAGCAGCTTAGTTGATGAAAAACTGTTTTTT.

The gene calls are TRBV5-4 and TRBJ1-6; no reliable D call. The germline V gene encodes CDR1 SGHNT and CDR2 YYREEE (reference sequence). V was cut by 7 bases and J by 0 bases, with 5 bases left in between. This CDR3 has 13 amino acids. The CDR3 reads CASGSSYNSPLHF. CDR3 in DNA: TGTGCCAGCGGGTCCTCCTATAATTCACCCCTCCACTTT.

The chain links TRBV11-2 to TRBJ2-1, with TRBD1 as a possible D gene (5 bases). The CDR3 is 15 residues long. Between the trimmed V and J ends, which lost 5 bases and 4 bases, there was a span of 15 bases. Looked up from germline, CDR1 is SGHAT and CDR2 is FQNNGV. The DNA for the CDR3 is TGTGCCAGCAGCCCAGTGGGGCGAAGTTACAATGAGCAGTTCTTC. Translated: CASSPVGRSYNEQFF.